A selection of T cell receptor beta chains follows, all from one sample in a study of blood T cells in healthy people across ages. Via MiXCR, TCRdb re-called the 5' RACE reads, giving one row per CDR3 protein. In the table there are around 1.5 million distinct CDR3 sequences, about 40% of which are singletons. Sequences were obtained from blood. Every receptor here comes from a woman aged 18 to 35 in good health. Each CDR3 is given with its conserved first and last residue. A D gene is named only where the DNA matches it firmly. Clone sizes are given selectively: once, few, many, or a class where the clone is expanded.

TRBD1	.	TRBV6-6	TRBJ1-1	CASSRDSEAFF	TGTGCCAGCAGCCGGGACAGCGAAGCTTTCTTT
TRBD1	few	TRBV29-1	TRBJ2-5	CSVEGQGWYQETQYF	TGCAGCGTTGAAGGACAGGGATGGTACCAAGAGACCCAGTACTTC
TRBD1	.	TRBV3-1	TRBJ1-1	CASSQGTGNANTEAFF	TGTGCCAGCAGCCAAGGGACAGGGAACGCGAACACTGAAGCTTTCTTT
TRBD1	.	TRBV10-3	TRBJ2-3	CAIRGPGQGGTDTQYF	TGTGCCATCAGGGGCCCGGGACAGGGGGGCACAGATACGCAGTATTTT
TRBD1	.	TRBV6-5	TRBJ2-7	CASRDRGRGGAYEQYF	TGTGCCAGCAGAGACAGGGGCCGCGGAGGGGCCTACGAGCAGTACTTC
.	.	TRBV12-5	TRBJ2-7	CASGLWGEQYF	TGCGCTAGTGGTTTGTGGGGCGAGCAGTACTTC
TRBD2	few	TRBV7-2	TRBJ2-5	CASSLVGLAGGPETQYF	TGTGCCAGCAGCTTAGTAGGACTAGCGGGGGGGCCAGAGACCCAGTACTTC
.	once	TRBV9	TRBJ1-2	CASSPYFSDGGYTF	TGTGCCAGCAGCCCCTACTTCTCGGACGGCGGCTACACCTTC
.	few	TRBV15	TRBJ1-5	CATSRGQPGQPQHF	TGTGCCACCAGCAGAGGACAGCCGGGTCAGCCCCAGCATTTT
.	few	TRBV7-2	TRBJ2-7	CASSPQQALEQYF	TGTGCCAGCAGCCCCCAACAGGCTTTAGAGCAGTACTTC
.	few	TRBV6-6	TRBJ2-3	CASQTGEPSTDTQYF	TGTGCCAGCCAGACGGGGGAACCTAGCACAGATACGCAGTATTTT
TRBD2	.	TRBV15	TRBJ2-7	CATSSSALGTSGRGRYEQYF	TGTGCCACCAGCAGTTCCGCCCTTGGGACTAGCGGGAGAGGGAGGTACGAGCAGTACTTC
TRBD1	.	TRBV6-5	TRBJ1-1	CASRVGTGAIAFF	TGTGCCAGCAGGGTAGGGACAGGGGCGATCGCTTTCTTT
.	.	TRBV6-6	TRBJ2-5	CASSYGTSGGNEQYF	TGTGCCAGCAGTTACGGGACCTCGGGCGGCAATGAGCAGTACTTC
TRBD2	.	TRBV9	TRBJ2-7	CASSVGLRGDDEQYF	TGTGCCAGCAGCGTAGGTTTGCGGGGGGACGACGAGCAGTACTTC
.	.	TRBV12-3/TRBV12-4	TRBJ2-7	CASSLEGRKVTYEQYF	TGTGCCAGCAGTTTAGAGGGCCGTAAGGTCACCTACGAGCAGTACTTC
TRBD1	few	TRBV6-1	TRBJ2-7	CASTPGQGASYEQYF	TGTGCCAGCACCCCCGGTCAGGGGGCATCCTACGAGCAGTACTTC
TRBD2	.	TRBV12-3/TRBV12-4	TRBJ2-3	CASRGEGLLTDTQYF	TGTGCCAGCAGGGGGGAGGGACTACTCACAGATACGCAGTATTTT